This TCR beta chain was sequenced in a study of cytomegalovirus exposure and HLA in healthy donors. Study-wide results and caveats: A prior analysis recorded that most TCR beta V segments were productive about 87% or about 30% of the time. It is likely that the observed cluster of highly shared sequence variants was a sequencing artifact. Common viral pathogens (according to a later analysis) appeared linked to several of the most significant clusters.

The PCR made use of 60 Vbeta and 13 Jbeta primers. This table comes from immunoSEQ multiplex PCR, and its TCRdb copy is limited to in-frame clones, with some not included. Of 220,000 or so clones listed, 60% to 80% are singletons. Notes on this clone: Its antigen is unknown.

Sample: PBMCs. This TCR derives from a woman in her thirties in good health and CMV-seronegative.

CDR3 DNA: TGTGCCAGCATGAGGGACAGGGGGCGAATCGGGGAGCTGTTTTTT. Translating gives CASMRDRGRIGELFF. J is TRBJ2-2 and V is TRBV2; 12 nucleotides align to TRBD1. The CDR3 loop spans 15 amino acids. V shed 7 bases and J 7 bases; nucleotides not matched to a gene: 7. Germline V gene lookup returns CDR1 SNHLY and CDR2 FYNNEI.